These 23 T cell receptor beta chains came from one sample sequenced in a study of cytomegalovirus exposure and HLA in healthy donors. The primer mix had 60 Vbeta and 13 Jbeta primers. The method was immunoSEQ multiplex PCR; TCRdb's version includes in-frame clones alone and lacks a portion of them. This sample has 65,000 to 70,000 clones, with around 78% found just once. What was sequenced was PBMCs. The receptors originated from a man between 45 and 60 years old in good health and CMV-seronegative.

CDR3 in amino acids: CASSLAVGAYGYTF. The CDR3 bases are TGTGCCAGCAGTTTGGCAGTTGGGGCCTATGGCTACACCTTC. The chain employs TRBV27 and TRBJ1-2; tentative D call: TRBD1 (5 bases). Germline V lookup: CDR1 MNHEY, CDR2 SMNVEV (reference sequence). This CDR3 comprises 14 residues. With 3 bases removed from V and 4 bases from J, the gap between germline ends came to 12 bases.

V usage is TRBV30 and J usage is TRBJ1-2; no clear D gene. CDR1 and CDR2 (germline): GTSNPN, SVGIG (reference sequence). V gave up 8 bases and J gave up 0 bases, with 16 bases separating them. The CDR3 extends over 14 amino acids. The CDR3 loop reads CALARNGANYGYTF. The CDR3, as DNA: TGTGCCCTCGCGAGGAACGGAGCTAACTATGGCTACACCTTC.

CDR3 region: CATSTPGIWGDRETQYF. DNA for the CDR3: TGTGCCACCAGCACGCCCGGTATTTGGGGGGACCGGGAGACCCAGTACTTC. This chain uses TRBV15 with TRBJ2-5; tentatively, D is TRBD2 (6 bases). Looked up from germline, CDR1 is LNHNV and CDR2 is YYDKDF (reference sequence). Trimming took off 4 bases at V and 5 bases at J, with 23 bases between the two ends. The CDR3 length is 17 residues.

This clone is deemed medium-sized. The chain uses TRBV11-2 and TRBJ2-1; 8 bases map to TRBD2. V shed 0 bases, J shed 8 bases, and the junction held 12 bases outside the gene matches. CDR1 is SGHAT and CDR2 is FQNNGV in the germline V gene. CDR3 size: 17 residues. CDR3 residues: CASSLDQRGRSWDEQFF. CDR3 in DNA: TGTGCCAGCAGCTTAGATCAGCGGGGGCGATCCTGGGATGAGCAGTTCTTC.

The CDR3 loop is CASTTPGTGPEAFF. Written as DNA, the CDR3 is TGTGCCAGTACCACACCAGGGACAGGGCCCGAAGCTTTCTTT. The V gene is TRBV19, the J gene TRBJ1-1; the match to TRBD1 covers 9 bases. Looked up from germline, CDR1 is LNHDA and CDR2 is SQIVND (reference sequence). V trimming: 7 bases; J trimming: 8 bases; junction bases outside the gene matches: 11. The CDR3 loop spans 14 amino acids.

This clone came up a few times. This chain connects TRBV7-2 to TRBJ2-7, with 12 bases matching TRBD2. CDR3 length: 15 residues. V was clipped by 5 bases and J by 5 bases; unmatched bases: 7. Germline CDR1 is SGHTA and CDR2 is FQGNSA. The CDR3 region has the DNA TGTGCCAGCAGCCCGACTAGCGGGAGTCGAAACGAGCAGTACTTC. Residues: CASSPTSGSRNEQYF.

V usage is TRBV21-1 and J usage is TRBJ1-5. TRBV21-1 counts as a pseudogene. The CDR3 spans 14 residues. DNA of the CDR3: TGTGCCAGCACCATCTCCGGGGTGGGTCAGCCCCAGCATTTT. Its translation: CASTISGVGQPQHF.

J is TRBJ1-1 and V is TRBV7-9; D not resolved. The CDR3 spans 12 residues. Trimming shortened V by 5 bases and J by 4 bases, and 8 bases separated the two germline ends. Germline CDR1 is SEHNR and CDR2 is FQNEAQ (reference sequence). The CDR3 sequence is CASSIIRTEAFF. CDR3 DNA sequence: TGTGCCAGCAGCATAATTCGCACTGAAGCTTTCTTT.

V is TRBV6-5 and J is TRBJ2-1; D is unresolved. Germline lookup yields CDR1 MNHEY and CDR2 SVGAGI. Trimming shortened V by 6 bases and J by 0 bases, and 12 bases separated the two germline ends. The CDR3 contains 15 residues. The CDR3 loop reads CASRKPLSSYNEQFF. The CDR3 DNA is TGTGCCAGCAGAAAACCGCTCAGCTCCTACAATGAGCAGTTCTTC.

This clone was found once. Other DNA sequences in the sample encode the same CDR3. The chain is built from TRBV5-1 and TRBJ2-1; the match to TRBD1 covers 7 bases. The junction had 7 bases not matched to a gene; V was cut back by 3 bases and J by 4 bases. This CDR3 region has 15 residues. The germline CDR1 and CDR2 sequences are SGHRS and YFSETQ. The CDR3 DNA reads as TGCGCCAGCAGCTCCCCACAGGGGTCTTACAATGAGCAGTTCTTC. Translation: CASSSPQGSYNEQFF.

The V gene is TRBV10-1, the J gene TRBJ2-1, with 8 bases that match TRBD1. Trimming at V came to 0 bases and at J to 15 bases, leaving 13 bases not matched to a gene. The germline V gene encodes CDR1 WNHNN and CDR2 SYGVQD (reference sequence). The CDR3 spans 15 residues. Here the CDR3 DNA reads TGCGCCAGCAGTGAGTCGACTCTGGTGGGGACAGGTTTGTTCTTC. It is translated as CASSESTLVGTGLFF.

V usage is TRBV11-2 and J usage is TRBJ2-4; tentatively, D is TRBD1 (5 bases). This CDR3 has 14 amino acids. Trimming left V 4 bases short and J 0 bases short, with 7 bases between. Germline V gene lookup returns CDR1 SGHAT and CDR2 FQNNGV. The CDR3: CASSSTVAKNIQYF. The CDR3, as DNA: TGTGCCAGCAGCTCGACAGTAGCCAAAAACATTCAGTACTTC.

V and J are TRBV18 and TRBJ1-4, with 7 bases identical to TRBD1. The CDR3 covers 18 residues. Germline V gene sequence: CDR1 KGHSH, CDR2 LQKENI. V was clipped by 3 bases and J by 8 bases; unmatched bases: 18. Here the CDR3 reads CASSPALKTGMEGEKLFF. CDR3 nucleotide sequence: TGTGCCAGCTCACCCGCACTTAAGACAGGGATGGAGGGAGAAAAACTGTTTTTT.

DNA of the CDR3: TGTGCCAGCAGCTTGAGTATTAGAGATACGCAGTATTTT. It encodes CASSLSIRDTQYF. V gene TRBV5-4 combines with J gene TRBJ2-3, with no clear D. The CDR3 length is 13 residues. Trimming left V 1 base short and J 5 bases short, with 8 bases between. Per the germline V gene, CDR1 is SGHNT and CDR2 is YYREEE (reference sequence).

Concerning this clone itself: The same CDR3 is also encoded by other DNA sequences in this sample. The chain carries TRBV5-4 and TRBJ1-6, with a weak D call TRBD1 (6 bases). The CDR3 spans 14 residues. Germline CDR1 SGHNT, CDR2 YYREEE (reference sequence). V lost 1 base and J lost 4, with 6 bases in between. CDR3 amino acids: CASSLTGYNSPLHF. CDR3 nucleotide sequence: TGTGCCAGCAGCTTGACAGGGTATAATTCACCCCTCCACTTT.

The rearrangement links TRBV9 to TRBJ1-2; TRBD1 matches 7 bases. V shed 4 bases, J shed 5 bases, and the junction held 11 bases outside the gene matches. The CDR3 is made up of 15 amino acids. Germline CDR1 and CDR2: SGDLS and YYNGEE. For the CDR3, the DNA is TGTGCCAGCAGCCCCCACACGGGACAGATATATGGCTACACCTTC. It yields the protein CASSPHTGQIYGYTF.

The chain combines TRBV25-1 with TRBJ2-3; a possible D gene is TRBD1 (5 bases). This CDR3 is built from 14 residues. Germline V gives CDR1 MGHDK, CDR2 SYGVNS. Trimming cost V 1 base and J 4 bases, with 9 bases left between them. The CDR3 is CASSELIGADTQYF. DNA of the CDR3: TGTGCCAGCAGTGAATTGATAGGGGCAGATACGCAGTATTTT.

The chain uses TRBV29-1 and TRBJ2-4, with D tentatively TRBD2 (6 bases). There are 13 residues in the CDR3. Per the germline V gene, CDR1 is SQVTM and CDR2 is ANQGSEA. V shed 3 bases and J shed 0 bases, with 6 bases lying between them. The CDR3 DNA reads TGCAGCGTTGAGGGGGGAGCCAAAAACATTCAGTACTTC. This codes for CSVEGGAKNIQYF.

The V and J genes are TRBV6-5 and TRBJ1-5; a weak D match, TRBD1 (6 bases). Germline lookup yields CDR1 MNHEY and CDR2 SVGAGI. The germline V and J ends were trimmed by 5 bases and 4 bases, with 9 bases remaining between them. The CDR3 covers 13 residues. The CDR3 DNA reads as TGTGCCAGCAGTCGGGACACTAATCAGCCCCAGCATTTT. Its translation: CASSRDTNQPQHF.

The genes are TRBV25-1 and TRBJ1-4, with a weak D call TRBD1 (5 bases). CDR3 length equals 16 residues. In germline, CDR1 is MGHDK, CDR2 SYGVNS. Trimming cost V 4 bases and J 7 bases, with 19 bases left between them. In nucleotides, the CDR3 is TGTGCCAGCAGTGTTCGGGGACTGTCGTATAGTGAAAAACTGTTTTTT. Protein: CASSVRGLSYSEKLFF. Supplemented by reference TRBV25-1 and TRBJ1-4, the full variable domain reads EADIYQTPRYLVIGTGKKITLECSQTMGHDKMYWYQQDPGMELHLIHYSYGVNSTEKGDLSSESTVSRIRTEHFPLTLESARPSHTSQYLCASSVRGLSYSEKLFFGSGTQLSVL.

This chain uses TRBV28 with TRBJ2-7; 9 bases agree with TRBD1. The CDR3 is 13 amino acids. V shed 7 bases, J shed 3 bases, and the junction held 4 bases outside the gene matches. Germline values: CDR1 MDHEN, CDR2 SYDVKM. The CDR3 region is CASTRGQGYEQYF. The CDR3 DNA sequence: TGTGCCAGCACTCGGGGACAGGGCTACGAGCAGTACTTC.

The chain links TRBV9 to TRBJ2-2, with TRBD2 identical over 8 bases. The germline V gene encodes CDR1 SGDLS and CDR2 YYNGEE. CDR3 size: 15 residues. With 3 bases clipped from V and 4 bases from J, the junction kept 5 bases outside the gene matches. The CDR3 region is CASSGTSGLTGELFF. CDR3 coding DNA: TGTGCCAGCAGCGGTACTAGCGGACTCACCGGGGAGCTGTTTTTT.

This clone was seen a few times. The genes are TRBV29-1 and TRBJ1-4; no clear D. From germline, CDR1 is SQVTM and CDR2 ANQGSEA. Between the trimmed V and J ends, which lost 6 bases and 0 bases, there was a span of 11 bases. The CDR3 contains 14 residues. This CDR3 is CSVTRSATNEKLFF. CDR3 nucleotides: TGCAGCGTCACACGATCCGCAACTAATGAAAAACTGTTTTTT. Complete variable domain (other parts from reference TRBV29-1 and TRBJ1-4): SAVISQKPSRDICQRGTSLTIQCQVDSQVTMMFWYRQQPGQSLTLIATANQGSEATYESGFVIDKFPISRPNLTFSTLTVSNMSPEDSSIYLCSVTRSATNEKLFFGSGTQLSVL.